These 26 T cell receptor beta chains were all obtained from the same sample, sequenced in a study of blood T cells in healthy people across ages. A second 7 to 11 cycle PCR used barcoded and J-beta primers. TCRdb recomputed calls from the 5' RACE reads with MiXCR, one row per CDR3 protein. The table lists approximately 1,100,000 distinct CDR3 sequences, 45% of them singletons. Sample: blood. Receptors were obtained from a woman aged 55-70 years in good health.

The chain combines TRBV6-5 with TRBJ1-6; TRBD1 matches at 9 bases. J gave up 9 bases and V 7 bases, and 4 bases lay outside the gene matches. From germline, CDR1 is MNHEY and CDR2 SVGAGI. The length of the CDR3 is 13 residues. In DNA, the CDR3 is TGTGCCAGCACCAGGGACAGGGTTTCACCCCTCCACTTT. Translation: CASTRDRVSPLHF.

CDR3 DNA sequence: TGCGCCAGCAGACAATCCCCCGGGGAGCAGTACTTC. Its protein is CASRQSPGEQYF. The chain carries TRBV4-1 and TRBJ2-5, with a weak D call TRBD2 (5 bases). Trimming left V 6 bases short and J 11 bases short, with 16 bases between. This CDR3 contains 12 residues. Per the germline V gene, CDR1 is MGHRA and CDR2 is YSYEKL.

The V call is TRBV7-2, the J call TRBJ2-3, with D possibly being TRBD1 or TRBD2 (6 bases each). This CDR3 spans 16 amino acids. Germline V CDR1 and CDR2: SGHTA, FQGNSA. Trimming shortened V by 8 bases and J by 6 bases, and 24 bases separated the two germline ends. This CDR3 reads CASRYLGGATPDTQYF. DNA of the CDR3: TGTGCCAGCCGATACTTGGGGGGCGCGACCCCCGATACGCAGTATTTT.

The rearrangement joins TRBV20-1 to TRBJ2-5, with 13 bases aligning to TRBD2. CDR1 and CDR2 (germline): DFQATT, SNEGSKA (reference sequence). CDR3 length: 16 residues. With V trimmed by 3 bases and J by 2 bases, 6 bases remained unmatched. In DNA form, the CDR3 reads TGCAGTGCTAGGGAGACTAGCGGGAGGCATCAAGAGACCCAGTACTTC. This gives the protein CSARETSGRHQETQYF.

The chain has TRBV5-1 and TRBJ2-3; 8 bases are shared with TRBD2. J lost 7 bases, V lost 0 bases, and 10 bases had no gene match. Germline CDR1 is SGHRS and CDR2 is YFSETQ. This CDR3 is 16 amino acids long. The CDR3 DNA reads TGCGCCAGCAGCTTGGTGACTAGCGTTTTACAAAATACGCAGTATTTT. It codes for CASSLVTSVLQNTQYF.

The genes are TRBV19 and TRBJ2-2; D uncertain. Germline V CDR1 and CDR2: LNHDA, SQIVND (reference sequence). V was pared by 5 bases and J by 6 bases, with 7 bases between. The CDR3 spans 12 residues. This CDR3 reads CASSVWAGELFF. The DNA for the CDR3 is TGTGCCAGTAGTGTATGGGCCGGGGAGCTGTTTTTT.

J is TRBJ2-1 and V is TRBV6-2 or TRBV6-3; TRBD2 matches at 7 bases. CDR1 is MNHEY and CDR2 is SVGEGT in the germline V gene. The CDR3 consists of 18 residues. With V trimmed by 5 bases and J by 2 bases, 15 bases remained unmatched. The CDR3 sequence: CASSPIDKPSGAYNEQFF. For the CDR3, the DNA is TGTGCCAGCAGTCCTATAGATAAACCTAGCGGTGCCTACAATGAGCAGTTCTTC.

Note on this clonotype: At one of its ends the junction is not consistent with the germline gene, which may arise from a read error. The chain carries TRBV10-3 and TRBJ2-3, with TRBD2 as a possible D gene (5 bases). Germline V gene data show CDR1 as ENHRY and CDR2 as SYGVKD. The CDR3 runs 15 residues. CDR3 sequence: CAISEVTGITDTQYF. CDR3 DNA: TGTGCCATTAGTGAAGTGACGGGGATCACAGATACGCAGTATTTT.

This chain links TRBV29-1 with TRBJ1-2; possible D gene TRBD1, 6 bases. Germline V gene data show CDR1 as SQVTM and CDR2 as ANQGSEA. This CDR3 region has 11 residues. Trimming removed 4 bases at V and 8 bases at J, with 11 bases between. The CDR3 loop is CSVVRGGGYTF. CDR3 nucleotide sequence: TGCAGCGTTGTGAGAGGGGGAGGCTACACCTTC.

The J gene is TRBJ2-7, the V gene TRBV20-1, with D uncertain. Trimming removed 3 bases from V and 7 bases from J, with 13 bases in between. The CDR3 has 12 amino acids. Germline V gene lookup returns CDR1 DFQATT and CDR2 SNEGSKA (reference sequence). CDR3 DNA: TGCAGTGCTAGCCAGTCTCTGAATGAGCAGTACTTC. Translating gives CSASQSLNEQYF.

The chain couples TRBV29-1 to TRBJ2-1; 10 positions match TRBD2. The junction had 8 bases not matched to a gene; V was cut back by 6 bases and J by 6 bases. Germline CDR1 SQVTM, CDR2 ANQGSEA. This CDR3 comprises 14 residues. DNA for the CDR3: TGCAGCGTGATAGCGGGAGGACCGACCAATGAGCAGTTCTTC. Translating gives CSVIAGGPTNEQFF.

The rearrangement joins TRBV20-1 to TRBJ1-5; TRBD1 might be the D (6 bases). The V and J ends lost 5 bases and 0 bases respectively, with 8 bases between them. There are 13 residues in the CDR3. Germline V gene data show CDR1 as DFQATT and CDR2 as SNEGSKA (reference sequence). The CDR3 DNA follows: TGCAGTGCTGACAGGTCTAGCAATCAGCCCCAGCATTTT. Its translation: CSADRSSNQPQHF.

A few counts support this clonotype. The V call is TRBV6-1, the J call TRBJ2-7; no reliable D call. This CDR3 spans 12 amino acids. V was trimmed by 3 bases and J by 4 bases, leaving 7 bases between them. The germline CDR1 and CDR2 sequences are MNHNS and SASEGT. The CDR3 DNA sequence: TGTGCCAGCAGTGAGTGGAGATACGAGCAGTACTTC. Amino acids: CASSEWRYEQYF.

This chain links TRBV30 with TRBJ2-1; possible D gene TRBD1, 6 bases. The CDR3 totals 15 residues. Germline assignment: CDR1 GTSNPN and CDR2 SVGIG (reference sequence). V was pared by 1 base and J by 4 bases, with 14 bases between. The CDR3 DNA reads as TGTGCCTGGAGTGGTAGAAGGACAGTATACAATGAGCAGTTCTTC. It codes for CAWSGRRTVYNEQFF.

This rearrangement joins TRBV4-1 to TRBJ2-1, with 10 bases matching TRBD1. The CDR3 loop spans 16 amino acids. Trimming at V came to 5 bases and at J to 8 bases, leaving 12 bases not matched to a gene. Per the germline V gene, CDR1 is MGHRA and CDR2 is YSYEKL. As DNA, the CDR3 is TGCGCCAGCAGCGAGGGACCGGGACAGGGGATTTATGAGCAGTTCTTC. Protein product: CASSEGPGQGIYEQFF.

This clonotype has more than one count but fewer than ten. This rearrangement joins TRBV5-1 to TRBJ1-1; D gene unclear. CDR3 size: 13 residues. Germline V gene sequence: CDR1 SGHRS, CDR2 YFSETQ. Deletions cut 0 bases from V and 5 bases from J, with 8 bases between. The CDR3 protein is CASSLGGITEAFF. CDR3 in DNA: TGCGCCAGCAGCTTGGGTGGGATAACTGAAGCTTTCTTT.

The chain joins TRBV7-8 to TRBJ2-7; a possible D gene is TRBD1 (5 bases). Germline V gene lookup returns CDR1 SGHVS and CDR2 FQNEAQ. The CDR3 is 14 amino acids. Trimming shortened V by 0 bases and J by 5 bases, and 11 bases separated the two germline ends. The CDR3 DNA follows: TGTGCCAGCAGCTTAGCGCCAGGGCTTGACGAGCAGTACTTC. It codes for CASSLAPGLDEQYF.

The chain has TRBV5-1 and TRBJ1-1, with no clear D. Trimming left V 2 bases short and J 3 bases short, with 8 bases between. This CDR3 contains 13 residues. Germline V gene data show CDR1 as SGHRS and CDR2 as YFSETQ. The chain's CDR3 is CASSFNSYTEAFF. CDR3 coding DNA: TGCGCCAGCAGCTTCAACAGCTACACTGAAGCTTTCTTT.

The chain uses TRBV3-1 and TRBJ2-3, with TRBD2 matching 10 bases. In germline, CDR1 is LGHDT, CDR2 YNNKEL (reference sequence). V trimming: 3 bases; J trimming: 6 bases; junction bases outside the gene matches: 9. This CDR3 is built from 16 residues. The DNA of the CDR3 is TGTGCCAGCAGCCAGTGGAGCGGGAGGGCCGGGGATACGCAGTATTTT. It is translated as CASSQWSGRAGDTQYF.

This chain uses TRBV24-1 with TRBJ2-3, with 13 positions matching TRBD2. Germline values: CDR1 KGHDR, CDR2 SFDVKD. This CDR3 has 18 amino acids. Trimming at V came to 2 bases and at J to 2 bases, leaving 6 bases not matched to a gene. The CDR3 sequence is CATSDSYGTSGTTDTQYF. As DNA, the CDR3 is TGTGCCACCAGTGATTCATATGGGACTAGCGGGACCACAGATACGCAGTATTTT.

This clonotype was picked up many times. The chain uses TRBV7-6 and TRBJ2-5; 12 positions match TRBD2. The CDR3 is 14 amino acids. Germline V gives CDR1 SGHVS, CDR2 FNYEAQ. J gave up 11 bases and V 5 bases, and 9 bases lay outside the gene matches. The DNA of the CDR3 is TGTGCCAGCAGCCTCAGACTAGCGGGAGCTGAGCAGTACTTC. Translating gives CASSLRLAGAEQYF.

The chain joins TRBV20-1 to TRBJ1-5; D is uncertain. Germline V gene data show CDR1 as DFQATT and CDR2 as SNEGSKA (reference sequence). The CDR3 contains 15 residues. V was pared by 2 bases and J by 5 bases, with 16 bases between. The CDR3 nucleotides read TGCAGTGCTAGACCAGGAGAGTTTGAGGATCAGCCCCAGCATTTT. Its protein product is CSARPGEFEDQPQHF.

The chain joins TRBV4-2 to TRBJ2-2; TRBD2 aligns across 7 bases. The ends lost 0 bases at V and 1 base at J; junction bases unmatched: 2. The germline gives CDR1 LGHNA, CDR2 YNFKEQ. The CDR3 loop spans 16 amino acids. CDR3 region: CASSQELALNTGELFF. In DNA form, the CDR3 reads TGTGCCAGCAGCCAAGAACTAGCGTTGAACACCGGGGAGCTGTTTTTT.

The chain couples TRBV4-1 to TRBJ1-1, with D uncertain. The CDR3 contains 13 residues. Trimming cost V 0 bases and J 5 bases, with 7 bases left between them. Germline assignment: CDR1 MGHRA and CDR2 YSYEKL. The chain's CDR3 is CASSQEWRTEAFF. Written as DNA, the CDR3 is TGCGCCAGCAGCCAAGAGTGGAGGACTGAAGCTTTCTTT.

The genes are TRBV10-3 and TRBJ2-3; TRBD2 matches 12 bases. Trimming took 2 bases from V and 4 from J; bases not matched to a gene: 19. The CDR3 spans 21 residues. Germline V gene lookup returns CDR1 ENHRY and CDR2 SYGVKD. The CDR3 bases are TGTGCCATCAGTGAGAAACAGGGGCTGCGGACTAGCGGGATTGGCGCAGATACGCAGTATTTT. Its protein is CAISEKQGLRTSGIGADTQYF.

The rearrangement links TRBV6-1 to TRBJ2-1, with TRBD1 as a possible D gene (6 bases). From germline, CDR1 is MNHNS and CDR2 SASEGT. The CDR3 sequence is 16 residues long. V was pared by 4 bases and J by 4 bases, with 17 bases between. CDR3 nucleotide sequence: TGTGCCAGCAGTGGGCCCGGGGCAGGGGATTACAATGAGCAGTTCTTC. Its protein is CASSGPGAGDYNEQFF.